What follows is one T cell receptor (beta chain) and its context. Its antigen is undetermined. The data are from a study of vaccination effects on CD4 cells after COVID-19. General observations from the study: Healthy vaccinees' vaccine-induced clones included only 1 of 255 that recognized common cold coronaviruses.

Within the ViraFEST assay, antigen-specific CD4+ T cells underwent expansion with viral peptide pools prior to sequencing. With more than nine days of culture completed, CD4+ T cells were isolated. Vaccine recipients had no previous SARS-CoV-2 infection; their nucleocapsid antibodies were negative. This CDR3 has 16 amino acids. Germline V gene lookup returns CDR1 LGHDT and CDR2 YNNKEL (reference sequence). Trimming removed 1 base from V and 1 base from J; junction bases left unmatched: 3. The data were produced by immunoSEQ multiplex PCR, yet TCRdb's version contains in-frame clones alone and is incomplete. The profile covers 55,000 or so clones, with about two thirds appearing a single time and about 18% taken by the ten largest.

This rearrangement joins TRBV3-1 (or the pseudogene TRBV3-2) to TRBJ2-1; TRBD2 agrees at 8 bases. This TCR came from a human donor who received a COVID-19 vaccine. The source material was CD4+ T cells from PBMCs cultured with SARS-CoV-2 spike peptides, sampled before COVID-19 vaccination. CDR3: CASSQASGGSYNEQFF. Written as DNA, the CDR3 is TGTGCCAGCAGCCAAGCCAGCGGGGGTTCCTACAATGAGCAGTTCTTC.